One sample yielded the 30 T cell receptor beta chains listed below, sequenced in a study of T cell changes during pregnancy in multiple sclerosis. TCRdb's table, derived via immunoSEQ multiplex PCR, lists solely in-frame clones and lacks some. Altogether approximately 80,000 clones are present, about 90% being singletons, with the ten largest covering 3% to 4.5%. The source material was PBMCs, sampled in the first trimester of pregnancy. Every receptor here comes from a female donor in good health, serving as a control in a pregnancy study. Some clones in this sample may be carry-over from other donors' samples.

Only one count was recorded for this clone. The CDR3 here is CASSSYTSLEQFF. The CDR3 nucleotides are TGTGCCAGCAGCTCCTATACTAGTCTGGAGCAGTTCTTC. The chain joins TRBV7-3 to TRBJ2-1; tentatively, D is TRBD2 (5 bases). The CDR3 is 13 residues long. V was shortened by 4 bases and J by 10 bases, with 14 bases between the two germline ends. The germline V gene encodes CDR1 SGHTA and CDR2 FQGTGA.

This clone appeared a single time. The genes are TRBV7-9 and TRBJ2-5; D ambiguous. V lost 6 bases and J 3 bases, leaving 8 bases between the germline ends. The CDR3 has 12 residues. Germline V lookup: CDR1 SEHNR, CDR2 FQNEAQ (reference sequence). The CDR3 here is CASRTLEETQYF. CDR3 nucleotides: TGTGCCAGCAGGACTCTAGAAGAGACCCAGTACTTC. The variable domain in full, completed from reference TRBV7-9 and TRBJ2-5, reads DTGVSQNPRHKITKRGQNVTFRCDPISEHNRLYWYRQTLGQGPEFLTYFQNEAQLEKSRLLSDRFSAERPKGSFSTLEIQRTEQGDSAMYLCASRTLEETQYFGPGTRLLVL.

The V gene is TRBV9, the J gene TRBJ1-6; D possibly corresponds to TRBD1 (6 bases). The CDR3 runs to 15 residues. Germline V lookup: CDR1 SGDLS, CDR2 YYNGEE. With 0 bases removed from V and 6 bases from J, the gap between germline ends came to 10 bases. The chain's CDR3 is CASSVGVGGNSPLHF. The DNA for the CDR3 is TGTGCCAGCAGCGTAGGGGTAGGGGGTAATTCACCCCTCCACTTT.

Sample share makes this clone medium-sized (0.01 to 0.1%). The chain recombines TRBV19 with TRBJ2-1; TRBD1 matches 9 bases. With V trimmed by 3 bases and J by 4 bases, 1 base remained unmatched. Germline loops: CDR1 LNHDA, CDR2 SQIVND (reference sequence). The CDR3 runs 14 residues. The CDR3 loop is CASSMGTGYNEQFF. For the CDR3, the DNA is TGTGCCAGTAGTATGGGGACAGGGTACAATGAGCAGTTCTTC.

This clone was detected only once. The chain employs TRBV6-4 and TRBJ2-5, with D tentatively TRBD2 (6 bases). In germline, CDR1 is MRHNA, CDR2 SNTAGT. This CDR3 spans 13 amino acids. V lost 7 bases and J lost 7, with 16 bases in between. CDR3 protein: CASNLSGLGTQYF. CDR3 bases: TGTGCCAGCAACCTAAGCGGGCTTGGGACCCAGTACTTC.

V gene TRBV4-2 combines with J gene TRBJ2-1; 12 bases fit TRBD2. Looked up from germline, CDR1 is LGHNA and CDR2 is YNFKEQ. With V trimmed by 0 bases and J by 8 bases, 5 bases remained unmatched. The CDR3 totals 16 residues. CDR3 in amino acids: CASSQDWPSGGDEQFF. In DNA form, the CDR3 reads TGTGCCAGCAGCCAAGATTGGCCTAGCGGGGGGGATGAGCAGTTCTTC.

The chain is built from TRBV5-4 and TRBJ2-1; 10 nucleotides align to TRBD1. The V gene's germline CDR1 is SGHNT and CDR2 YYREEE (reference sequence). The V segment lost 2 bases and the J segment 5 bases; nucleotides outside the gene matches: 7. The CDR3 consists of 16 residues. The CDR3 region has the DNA TGTGCCAGCAGCTTCCCCGGGGGGACAGGGGACAATGAGCAGTTCTTC. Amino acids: CASSFPGGTGDNEQFF.

CDR3 coding DNA: TGCGCCAGCGCCATCACCGGGACAGCTAGCTCCTACGAGCAGTACTTC. Its protein is CASAITGTASSYEQYF. The chain couples TRBV5-1 to TRBJ2-7; 7 positions match TRBD1. This CDR3 contains 16 residues. Trimming cost V 7 bases and J 0 bases; bases outside gene matches: 13. Germline loops: CDR1 SGHRS, CDR2 YFSETQ.

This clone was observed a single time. The CDR3 DNA sequence: TGTGCCAGCAGTCCGTTCACAATAAACACTGAAGCTTTCTTT. Encoded protein: CASSPFTINTEAFF. V gene TRBV28 combines with J gene TRBJ1-1; D unresolved. Between the trimmed V and J ends, which lost 5 bases and 2 bases, there was a span of 12 bases. Germline V gene sequence: CDR1 MDHEN, CDR2 SYDVKM. The CDR3 is 14 residues long.

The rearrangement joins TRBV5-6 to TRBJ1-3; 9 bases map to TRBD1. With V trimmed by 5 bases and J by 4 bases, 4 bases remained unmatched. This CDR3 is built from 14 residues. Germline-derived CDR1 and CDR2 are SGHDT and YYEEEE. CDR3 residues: CASSSTGGGNTIYF. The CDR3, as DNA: TGTGCCAGCAGTTCTACAGGGGGCGGAAACACCATATATTTT.

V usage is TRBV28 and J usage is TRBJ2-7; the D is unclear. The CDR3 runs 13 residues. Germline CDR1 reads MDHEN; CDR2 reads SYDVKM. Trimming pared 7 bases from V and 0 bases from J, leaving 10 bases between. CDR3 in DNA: TGTGCCAGCATACAACACCACTCCTACGAGCAGTACTTC. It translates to CASIQHHSYEQYF.

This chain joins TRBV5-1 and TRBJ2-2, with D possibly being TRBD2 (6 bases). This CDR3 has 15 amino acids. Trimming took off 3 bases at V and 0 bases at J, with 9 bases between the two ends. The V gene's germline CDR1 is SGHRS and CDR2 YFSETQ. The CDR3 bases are TGCGCCAGCAGCTCCGGGACTCCGAACACCGGGGAGCTGTTTTTT. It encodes CASSSGTPNTGELFF.

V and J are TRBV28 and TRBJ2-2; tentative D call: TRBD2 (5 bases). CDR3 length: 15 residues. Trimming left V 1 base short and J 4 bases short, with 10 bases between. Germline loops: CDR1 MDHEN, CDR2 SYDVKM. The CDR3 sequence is CASSLSGSVTGELFF. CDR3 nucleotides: TGTGCCAGCAGTTTATCGGGTAGCGTCACCGGGGAGCTGTTTTTT.

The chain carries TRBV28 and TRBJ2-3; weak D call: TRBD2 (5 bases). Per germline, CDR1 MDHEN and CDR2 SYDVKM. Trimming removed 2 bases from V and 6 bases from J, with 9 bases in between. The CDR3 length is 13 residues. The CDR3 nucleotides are TGTGCCAGCAGTTTACGGGGTGGGGATACGCAGTATTTT. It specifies CASSLRGGDTQYF. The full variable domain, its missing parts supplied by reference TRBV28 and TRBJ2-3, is DVKVTQSSRYLVKRTGEKVFLECVQDMDHENMFWYRQDPGLGLRLIYFSYDVKMKEKGDIPEGYSVSREKKERFSLILESASTNQTSMYLCASSLRGGDTQYFGPGTRLTVL.

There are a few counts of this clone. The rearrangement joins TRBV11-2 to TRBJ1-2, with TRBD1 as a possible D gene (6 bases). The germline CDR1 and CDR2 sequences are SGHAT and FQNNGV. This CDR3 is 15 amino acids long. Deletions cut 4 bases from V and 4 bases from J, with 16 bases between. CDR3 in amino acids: CASSSSGAQVYGYTF. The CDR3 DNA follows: TGTGCCAGCAGCTCCTCAGGGGCGCAGGTCTATGGCTACACCTTC.

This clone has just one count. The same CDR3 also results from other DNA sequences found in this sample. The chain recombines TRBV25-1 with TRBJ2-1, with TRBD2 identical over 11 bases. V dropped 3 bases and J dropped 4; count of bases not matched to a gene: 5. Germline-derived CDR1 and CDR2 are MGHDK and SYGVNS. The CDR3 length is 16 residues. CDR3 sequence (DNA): TGTGCCAGCAGTGATTGGGGACTAGCGGCATACAATGAGCAGTTCTTC. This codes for CASSDWGLAAYNEQFF.

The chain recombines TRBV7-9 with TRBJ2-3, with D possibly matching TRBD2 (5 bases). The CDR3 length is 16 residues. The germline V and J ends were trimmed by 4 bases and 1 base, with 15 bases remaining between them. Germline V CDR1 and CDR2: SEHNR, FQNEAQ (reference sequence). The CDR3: CASSWFTDYRTDTQYF. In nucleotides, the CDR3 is TGTGCCAGCAGCTGGTTTACAGACTACCGCACAGATACGCAGTATTTT.

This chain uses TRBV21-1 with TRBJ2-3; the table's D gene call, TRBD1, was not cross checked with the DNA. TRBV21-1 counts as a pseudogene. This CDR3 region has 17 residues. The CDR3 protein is CASSARDRFMSTDTQYF. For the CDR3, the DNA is TGTGCCAGCAGCGCCAGGGACAGATTCATGAGCACAGATACGCAGTATTTT.

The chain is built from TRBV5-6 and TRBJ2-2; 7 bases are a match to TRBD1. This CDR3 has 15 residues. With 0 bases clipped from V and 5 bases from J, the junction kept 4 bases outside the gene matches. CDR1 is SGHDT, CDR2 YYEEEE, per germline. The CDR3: CASSLVGRGTGELFF. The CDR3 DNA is TGTGCCAGCAGCTTGGTGGGCAGGGGGACCGGGGAGCTGTTTTTT.

The CDR3 coding sequence is TGTGCCAGCAGGACTTATATTAGGGGGCAGGGAGATACGCAGTATTTT. It yields the protein CASRTYIRGQGDTQYF. The chain joins TRBV27 to TRBJ2-3; 7 nucleotides agree with TRBD1. Germline-derived CDR1 and CDR2 are MNHEY and SMNVEV (reference sequence). The CDR3 has 16 amino acids. J was trimmed by 5 bases and V by 6 bases; bases with no gene match: 14.

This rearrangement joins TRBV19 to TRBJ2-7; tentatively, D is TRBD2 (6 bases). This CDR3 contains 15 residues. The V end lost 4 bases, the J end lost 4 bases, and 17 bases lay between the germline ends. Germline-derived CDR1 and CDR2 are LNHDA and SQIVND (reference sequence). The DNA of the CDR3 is TGTGCCAGTAGTACCGGCGGGGTCGGGTTGTACGAGCAGTACTTC. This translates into CASSTGGVGLYEQYF. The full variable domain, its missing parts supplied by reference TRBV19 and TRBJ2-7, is DGGITQSPKYLFRKEGQNVTLSCEQNLNHDAMYWYRQDPGQGLRLIYYSQIVNDFQKGDIAEGYSVSREKKESFPLTVTSAQKNPTAFYLCASSTGGVGLYEQYFGPGTRLTVT.

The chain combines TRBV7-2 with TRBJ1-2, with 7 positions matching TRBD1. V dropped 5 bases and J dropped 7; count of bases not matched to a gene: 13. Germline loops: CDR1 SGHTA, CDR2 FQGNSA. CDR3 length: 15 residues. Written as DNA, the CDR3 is TGTGCCAGCAGCCCCGGGACAGAGAGTATAGGTGGCTACACCTTC. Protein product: CASSPGTESIGGYTF.

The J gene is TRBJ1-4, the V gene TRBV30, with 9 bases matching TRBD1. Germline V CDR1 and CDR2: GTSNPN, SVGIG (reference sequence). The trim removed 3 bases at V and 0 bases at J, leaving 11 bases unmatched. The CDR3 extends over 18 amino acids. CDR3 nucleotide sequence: TGTGCCTGGAGGCCTTCGGACAGGGGATTTACAACTAATGAAAAACTGTTTTTT. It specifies CAWRPSDRGFTTNEKLFF.

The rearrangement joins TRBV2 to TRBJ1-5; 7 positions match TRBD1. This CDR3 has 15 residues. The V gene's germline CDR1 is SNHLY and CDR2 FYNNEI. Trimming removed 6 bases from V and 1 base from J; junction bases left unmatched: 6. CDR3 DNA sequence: TGTGCCAGCAGGCAATACAGGGGCAGCAATCAGCCCCAGCATTTT. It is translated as CASRQYRGSNQPQHF.

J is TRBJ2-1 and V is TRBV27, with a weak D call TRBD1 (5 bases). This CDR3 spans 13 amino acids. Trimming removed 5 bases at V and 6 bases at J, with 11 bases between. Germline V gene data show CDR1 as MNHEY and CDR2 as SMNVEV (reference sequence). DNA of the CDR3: TGTGCCAGCAGTCCCTACGACAGCAATGAGCAGTTCTTC. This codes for CASSPYDSNEQFF.

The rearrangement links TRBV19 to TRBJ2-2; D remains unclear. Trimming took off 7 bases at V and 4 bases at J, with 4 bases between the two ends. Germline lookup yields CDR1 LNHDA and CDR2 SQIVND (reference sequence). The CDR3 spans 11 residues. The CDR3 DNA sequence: TGTGCCAGTACCATCACCGGGGAGCTGTTTTTT. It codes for CASTITGELFF.

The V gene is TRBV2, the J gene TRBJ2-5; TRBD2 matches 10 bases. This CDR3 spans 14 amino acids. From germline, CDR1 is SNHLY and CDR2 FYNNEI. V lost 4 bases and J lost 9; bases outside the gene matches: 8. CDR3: CASSGTSGVSAQYF. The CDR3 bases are TGTGCCAGCAGTGGTACTAGCGGGGTTTCGGCCCAGTACTTC.

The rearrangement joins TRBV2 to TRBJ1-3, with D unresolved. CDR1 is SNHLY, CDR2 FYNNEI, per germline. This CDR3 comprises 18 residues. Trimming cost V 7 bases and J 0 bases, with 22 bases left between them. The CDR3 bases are TGTGCCAGCAACCTCGACATAGAGACCTTTTACTCTGGAAACACCATATATTTT. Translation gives CASNLDIETFYSGNTIYF.

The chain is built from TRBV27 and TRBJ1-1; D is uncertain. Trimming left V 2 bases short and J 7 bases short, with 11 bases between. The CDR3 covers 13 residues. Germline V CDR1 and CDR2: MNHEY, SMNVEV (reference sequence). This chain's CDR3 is CASSLGPLREAFF. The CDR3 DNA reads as TGTGCCAGCAGTTTAGGCCCGCTTCGTGAAGCTTTCTTT.

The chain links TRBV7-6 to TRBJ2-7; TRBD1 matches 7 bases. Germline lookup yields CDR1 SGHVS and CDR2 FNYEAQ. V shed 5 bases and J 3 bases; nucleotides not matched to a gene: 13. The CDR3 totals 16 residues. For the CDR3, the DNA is TGTGCCAGCAGCGCGCAACAGGGGTCGGCTGGCTACGAGCAGTACTTC. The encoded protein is CASSAQQGSAGYEQYF. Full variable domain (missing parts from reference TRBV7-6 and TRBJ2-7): GAGVSQSPRYKVTKRGQDVALRCDPISGHVSLYWYRQALGQGPEFLTYFNYEAQQDKSGLPNDRFSAERPEGSISTLTIQRTEQRDSAMYRCASSAQQGSAGYEQYFGPGTRLTVT.